This T cell receptor beta chain derives from a study of blood T cells in healthy people across ages. The overall study: Every two T cells gave about one barcoded beta molecule via template switching.

Turning to this clonotype: Its cognate antigen is unknown.

Whole-study findings and limits: The recorded TCR beta diversity per million T cells decreased in a roughly linear manner with age.

Every sample had a minimum of 7 million PBMCs isolated. Germline V gene sequence: CDR1 ENHRY, CDR2 SYGVKD. This CDR3 has 17 amino acids. V dropped 0 bases and J dropped 3 bases, with 18 bases sitting between them. A sample-barcoded 5' primer and a J-beta primer mix were used in a second PCR of roughly 6 to 11 cycles. TCRdb analysed the 5' RACE reads with MiXCR anew, one entry per CDR3 protein. The table shows around 800,000 distinct CDR3 sequences, with less than 80% occurring only once. The receptor was isolated from a man aged 30 to 39 in good health. The V and J genes are TRBV10-3 and TRBJ2-7, with D perhaps TRBD2 (5 bases). Sequencing was carried out using blood. The CDR3 region has the DNA TGTGCCATCAGTGAGTCGGGCAGGAGGCTAGTTCTCTACGAGCAGTACTTC. Translation gives CAISESGRRLVLYEQYF.